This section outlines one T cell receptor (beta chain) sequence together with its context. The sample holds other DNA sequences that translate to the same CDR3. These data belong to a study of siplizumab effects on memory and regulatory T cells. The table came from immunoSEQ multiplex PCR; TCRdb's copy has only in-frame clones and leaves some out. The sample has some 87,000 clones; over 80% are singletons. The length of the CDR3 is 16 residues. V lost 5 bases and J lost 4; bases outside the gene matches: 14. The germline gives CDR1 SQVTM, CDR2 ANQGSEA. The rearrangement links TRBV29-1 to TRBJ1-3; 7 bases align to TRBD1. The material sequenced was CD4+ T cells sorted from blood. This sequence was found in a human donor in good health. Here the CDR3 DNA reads TGCAGCGTTTCCGGGACAGATCTTTTGGGAGGAAACACCATATATTTT. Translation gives CSVSGTDLLGGNTIYF.